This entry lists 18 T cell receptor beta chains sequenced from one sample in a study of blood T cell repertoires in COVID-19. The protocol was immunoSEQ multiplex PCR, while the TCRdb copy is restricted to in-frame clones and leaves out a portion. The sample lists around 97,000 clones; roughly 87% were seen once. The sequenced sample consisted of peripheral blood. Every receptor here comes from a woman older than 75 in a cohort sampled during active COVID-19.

In DNA form, the CDR3 reads TGCGCCAGCAGCTACCGGGACAGGGTTCTTGGGGAGCAGTACTTC. Translation gives CASSYRDRVLGEQYF. The chain has TRBV5-1 and TRBJ2-7, with 9 bases fitting TRBD1. Germline lookup yields CDR1 SGHRS and CDR2 YFSETQ. This CDR3 comprises 15 residues. The junction had 11 bases not matched to a gene; V was cut back by 3 bases and J by 7 bases.

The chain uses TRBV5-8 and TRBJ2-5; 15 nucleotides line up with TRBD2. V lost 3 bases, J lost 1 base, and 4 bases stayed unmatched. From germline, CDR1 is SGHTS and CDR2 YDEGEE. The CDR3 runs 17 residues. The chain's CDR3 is CASSSGTSGRSQETQYF. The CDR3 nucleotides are TGTGCCAGCAGCTCCGGGACTAGCGGGAGGTCCCAAGAGACCCAGTACTTC.

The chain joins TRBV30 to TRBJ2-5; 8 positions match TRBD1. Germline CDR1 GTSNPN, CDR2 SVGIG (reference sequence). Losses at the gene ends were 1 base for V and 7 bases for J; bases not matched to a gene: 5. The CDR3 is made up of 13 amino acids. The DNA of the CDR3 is TGTGCCTGGAGTGGACAGGGGTATCGGACCCAGTACTTC. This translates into CAWSGQGYRTQYF.

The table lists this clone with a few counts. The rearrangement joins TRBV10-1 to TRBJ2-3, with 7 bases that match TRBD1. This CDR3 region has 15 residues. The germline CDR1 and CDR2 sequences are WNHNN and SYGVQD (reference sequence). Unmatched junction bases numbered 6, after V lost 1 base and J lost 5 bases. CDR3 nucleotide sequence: TGCGCCAGCAGTGAGTGGGACAGCAGACGAGATACGCAGTATTTT. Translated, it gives CASSEWDSRRDTQYF.

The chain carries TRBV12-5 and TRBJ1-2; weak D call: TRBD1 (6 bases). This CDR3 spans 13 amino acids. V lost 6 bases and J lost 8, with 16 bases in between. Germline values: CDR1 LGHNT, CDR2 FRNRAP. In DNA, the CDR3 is TGTGCTAGTGGATTACATACTACAGGGGGCTACACCTTC. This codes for CASGLHTTGGYTF.

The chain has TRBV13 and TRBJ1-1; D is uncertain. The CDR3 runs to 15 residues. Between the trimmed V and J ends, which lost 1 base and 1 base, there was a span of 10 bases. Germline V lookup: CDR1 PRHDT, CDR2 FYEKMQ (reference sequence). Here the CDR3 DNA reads TGTGCCAGCAGCTTAGACTCCGGGAGGAACACTGAAGCTTTCTTT. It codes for CASSLDSGRNTEAFF.

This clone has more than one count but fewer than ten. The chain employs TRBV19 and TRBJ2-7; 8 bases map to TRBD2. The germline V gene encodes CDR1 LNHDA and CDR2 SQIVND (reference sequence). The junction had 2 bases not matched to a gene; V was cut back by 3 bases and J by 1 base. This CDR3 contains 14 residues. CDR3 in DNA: TGTGCCAGTAGTATTACTAGCGGTTCCTACGAGCAGTACTTC. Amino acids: CASSITSGSYEQYF.

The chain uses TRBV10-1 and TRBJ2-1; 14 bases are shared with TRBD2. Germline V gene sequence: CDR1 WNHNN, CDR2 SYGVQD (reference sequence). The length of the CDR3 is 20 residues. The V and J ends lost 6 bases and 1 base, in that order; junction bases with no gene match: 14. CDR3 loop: CASRAYRSGTSGSSYNEQFF. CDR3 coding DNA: TGCGCCAGCAGGGCCTACCGCTCCGGGACTAGCGGGAGTTCCTACAATGAGCAGTTCTTC.

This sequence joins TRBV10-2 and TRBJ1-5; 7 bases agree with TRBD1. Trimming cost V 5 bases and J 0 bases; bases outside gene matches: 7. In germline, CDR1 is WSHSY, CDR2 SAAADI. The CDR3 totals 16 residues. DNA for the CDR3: TGCGCCAGCAGTCGTGGGACAGACGATAGCAATCAGCCCCAGCATTTT. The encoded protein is CASSRGTDDSNQPQHF.

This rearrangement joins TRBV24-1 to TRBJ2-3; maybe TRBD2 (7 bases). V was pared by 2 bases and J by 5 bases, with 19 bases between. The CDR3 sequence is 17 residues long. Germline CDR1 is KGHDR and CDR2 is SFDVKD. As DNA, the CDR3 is TGTGCCACCAGTGATTCACAAGGGGGGGTCGTCGGAGATACGCAGTATTTT. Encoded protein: CATSDSQGGVVGDTQYF.

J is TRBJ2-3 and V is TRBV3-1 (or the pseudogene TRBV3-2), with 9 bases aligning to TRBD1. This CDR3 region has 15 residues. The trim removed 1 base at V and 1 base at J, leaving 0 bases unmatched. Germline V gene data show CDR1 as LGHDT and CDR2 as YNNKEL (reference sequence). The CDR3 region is CASSQGQGGTDTQYF. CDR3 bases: TGTGCCAGCAGCCAAGGACAGGGGGGCACAGATACGCAGTATTTT.

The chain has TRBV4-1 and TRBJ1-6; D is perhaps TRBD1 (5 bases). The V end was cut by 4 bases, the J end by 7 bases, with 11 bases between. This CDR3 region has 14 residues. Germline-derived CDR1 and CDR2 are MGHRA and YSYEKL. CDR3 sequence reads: CASSLGALNSPLHF. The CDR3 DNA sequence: TGCGCCAGCAGCCTAGGGGCGTTAAATTCACCCCTCCACTTT.

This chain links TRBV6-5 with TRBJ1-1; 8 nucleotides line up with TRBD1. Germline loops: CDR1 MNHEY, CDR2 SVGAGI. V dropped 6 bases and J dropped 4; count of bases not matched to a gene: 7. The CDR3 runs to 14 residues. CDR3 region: CASSRDRSGTEAFF. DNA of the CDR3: TGTGCCAGCAGCCGGGACAGGTCGGGCACTGAAGCTTTCTTT.

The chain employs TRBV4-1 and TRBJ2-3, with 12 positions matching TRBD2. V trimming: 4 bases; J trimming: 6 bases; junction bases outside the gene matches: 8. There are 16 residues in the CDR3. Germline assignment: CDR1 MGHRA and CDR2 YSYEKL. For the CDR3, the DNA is TGCGCCAGCAGCCCTCCTAGCGGGAGGGCCCAGGATACGCAGTATTTT. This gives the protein CASSPPSGRAQDTQYF.

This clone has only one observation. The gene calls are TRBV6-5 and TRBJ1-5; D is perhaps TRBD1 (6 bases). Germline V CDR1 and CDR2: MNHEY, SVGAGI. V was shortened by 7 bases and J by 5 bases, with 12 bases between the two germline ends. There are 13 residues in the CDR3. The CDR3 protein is CASTGTMYQPQHF. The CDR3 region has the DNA TGTGCCAGCACCGGGACAATGTATCAGCCCCAGCATTTT.

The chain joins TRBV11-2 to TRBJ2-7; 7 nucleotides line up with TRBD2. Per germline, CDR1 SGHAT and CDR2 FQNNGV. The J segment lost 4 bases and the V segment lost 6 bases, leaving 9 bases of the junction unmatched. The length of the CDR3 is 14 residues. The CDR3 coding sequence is TGTGCCAGCAGGCTCGGTAAGGGACTATACGAGCAGTACTTC. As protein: CASRLGKGLYEQYF.

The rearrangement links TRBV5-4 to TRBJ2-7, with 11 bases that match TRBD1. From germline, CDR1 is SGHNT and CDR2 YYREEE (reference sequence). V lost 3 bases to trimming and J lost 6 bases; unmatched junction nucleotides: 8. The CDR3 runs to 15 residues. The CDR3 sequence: CASSWASGTGGEQYF. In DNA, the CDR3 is TGTGCCAGCAGCTGGGCCTCCGGGACAGGGGGCGAGCAGTACTTC.

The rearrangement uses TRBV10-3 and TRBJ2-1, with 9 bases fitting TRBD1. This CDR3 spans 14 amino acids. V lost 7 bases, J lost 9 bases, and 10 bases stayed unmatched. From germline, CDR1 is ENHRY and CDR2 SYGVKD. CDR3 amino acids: CAINDRGTISEQFF. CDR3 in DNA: TGTGCCATCAACGACAGGGGGACGATAAGTGAGCAGTTCTTC.